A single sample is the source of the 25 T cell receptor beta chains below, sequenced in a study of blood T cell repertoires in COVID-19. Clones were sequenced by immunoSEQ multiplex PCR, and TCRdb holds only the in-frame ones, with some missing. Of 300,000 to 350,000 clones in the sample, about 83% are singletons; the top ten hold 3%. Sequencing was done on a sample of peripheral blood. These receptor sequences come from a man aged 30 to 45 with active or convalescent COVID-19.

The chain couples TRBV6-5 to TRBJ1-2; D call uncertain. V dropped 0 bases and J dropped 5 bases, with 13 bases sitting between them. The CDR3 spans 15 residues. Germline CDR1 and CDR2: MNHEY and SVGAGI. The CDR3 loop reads CASSYSFNTAYGYTF. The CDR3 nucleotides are TGTGCCAGCAGTTACTCATTTAACACAGCATATGGCTACACCTTC.

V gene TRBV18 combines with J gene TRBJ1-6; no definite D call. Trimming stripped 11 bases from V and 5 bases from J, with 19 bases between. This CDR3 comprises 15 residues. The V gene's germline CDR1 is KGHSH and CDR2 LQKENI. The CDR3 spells CAGRREGGNNSPLHF. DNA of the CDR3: TGTGCCGGCCGGAGAGAAGGCGGAAATAATTCACCCCTCCACTTT.

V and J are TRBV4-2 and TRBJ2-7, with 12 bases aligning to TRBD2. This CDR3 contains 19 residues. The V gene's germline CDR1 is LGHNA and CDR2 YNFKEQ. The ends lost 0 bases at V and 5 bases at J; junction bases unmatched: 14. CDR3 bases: TGTGCCAGCAGCCAAGATGGTCCGGCTAGCGGGAGGGCCCGCGACGAGCAGTACTTC. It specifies CASSQDGPASGRARDEQYF.

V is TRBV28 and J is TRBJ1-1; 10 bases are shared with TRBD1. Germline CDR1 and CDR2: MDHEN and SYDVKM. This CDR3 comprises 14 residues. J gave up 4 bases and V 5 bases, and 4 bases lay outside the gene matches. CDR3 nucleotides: TGTGCCAGCAGTCGAAGGGACAGGGGCACTGAAGCTTTCTTT. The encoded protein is CASSRRDRGTEAFF.

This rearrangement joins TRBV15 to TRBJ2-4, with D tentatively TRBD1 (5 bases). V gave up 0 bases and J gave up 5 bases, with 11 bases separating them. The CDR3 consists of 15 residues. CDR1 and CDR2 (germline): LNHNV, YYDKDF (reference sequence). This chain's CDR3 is CATSRDLPRENIQYF. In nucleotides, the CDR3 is TGTGCCACCAGCAGAGATCTTCCCAGGGAAAACATTCAGTACTTC.

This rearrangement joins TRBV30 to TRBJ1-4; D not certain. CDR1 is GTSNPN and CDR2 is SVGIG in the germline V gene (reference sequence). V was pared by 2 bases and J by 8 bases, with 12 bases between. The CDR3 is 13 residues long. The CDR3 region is CAWSSGVAEKLFF. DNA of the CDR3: TGTGCCTGGAGTTCCGGGGTGGCGGAAAAACTGTTTTTT. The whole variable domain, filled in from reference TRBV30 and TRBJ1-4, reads SQTIHQWPATLVQPVGSPLSLECTVEGTSNPNLYWYRQAAGRGLQLLFYSVGIGQISSEVPQNLSASRPQDRQFILSSKKLLLSDSGFYLCAWSSGVAEKLFFGSGTQLSVL.

CDR3 nucleotide sequence: TGTGCCATCAGTGAGTCGAGTGGAGTACAAGAGACCCAGTACTTC. It yields the protein CAISESSGVQETQYF. The chain couples TRBV10-3 to TRBJ2-5; no definite D call. V was cut by 0 bases and J by 2 bases, with 10 bases left in between. The germline gives CDR1 ENHRY, CDR2 SYGVKD. The CDR3 totals 15 residues.

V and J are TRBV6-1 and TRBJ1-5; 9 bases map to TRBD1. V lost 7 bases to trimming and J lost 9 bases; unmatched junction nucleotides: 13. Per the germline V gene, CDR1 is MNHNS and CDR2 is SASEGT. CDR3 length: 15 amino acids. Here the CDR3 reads CASKVGGQGAAPQHF. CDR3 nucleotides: TGTGCCAGCAAGGTGGGGGGACAGGGCGCGGCGCCCCAGCATTTT.

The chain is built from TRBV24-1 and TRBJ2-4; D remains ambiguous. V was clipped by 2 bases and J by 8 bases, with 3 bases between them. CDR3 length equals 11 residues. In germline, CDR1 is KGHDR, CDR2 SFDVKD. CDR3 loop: CATSDSYIQYF. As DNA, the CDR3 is TGTGCCACCAGTGATTCTTACATTCAGTACTTC.

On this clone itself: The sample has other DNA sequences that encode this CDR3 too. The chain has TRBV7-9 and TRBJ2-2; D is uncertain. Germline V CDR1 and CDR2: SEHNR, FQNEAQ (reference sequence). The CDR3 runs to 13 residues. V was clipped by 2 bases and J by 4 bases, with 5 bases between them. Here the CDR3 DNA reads TGTGCCAGCAGCTTAACATCCACCGGGGAGCTGTTTTTT. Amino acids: CASSLTSTGELFF.

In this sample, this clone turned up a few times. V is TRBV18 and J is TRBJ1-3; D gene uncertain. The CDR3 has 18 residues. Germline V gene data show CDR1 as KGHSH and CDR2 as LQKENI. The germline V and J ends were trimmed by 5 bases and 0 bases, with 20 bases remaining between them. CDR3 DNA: TGTGCCAGCTCAACTCCTGACTATGTTATAAGCTCTGGAAACACCATATATTTT. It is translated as CASSTPDYVISSGNTIYF.

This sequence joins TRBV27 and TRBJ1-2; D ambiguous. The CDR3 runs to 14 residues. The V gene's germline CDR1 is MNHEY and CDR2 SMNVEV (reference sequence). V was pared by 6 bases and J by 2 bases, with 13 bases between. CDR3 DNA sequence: TGTGCCAGCAGCCCCTATGCAGGCAACTATGGCTACACCTTC. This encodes CASSPYAGNYGYTF.

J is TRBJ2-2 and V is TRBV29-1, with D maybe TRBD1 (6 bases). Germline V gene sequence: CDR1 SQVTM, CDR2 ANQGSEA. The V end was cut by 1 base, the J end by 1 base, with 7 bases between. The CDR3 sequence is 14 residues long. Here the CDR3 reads CSVEVGQNTGELFF. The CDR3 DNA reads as TGCAGCGTTGAAGTGGGACAGAACACCGGGGAGCTGTTTTTT.

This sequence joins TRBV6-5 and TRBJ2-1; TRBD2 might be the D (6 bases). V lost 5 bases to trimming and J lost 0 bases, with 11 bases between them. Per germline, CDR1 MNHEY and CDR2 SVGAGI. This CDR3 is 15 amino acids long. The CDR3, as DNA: TGTGCCAGCAGTCGTCTAGCGTTCTCCTACAATGAGCAGTTCTTC. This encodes CASSRLAFSYNEQFF.

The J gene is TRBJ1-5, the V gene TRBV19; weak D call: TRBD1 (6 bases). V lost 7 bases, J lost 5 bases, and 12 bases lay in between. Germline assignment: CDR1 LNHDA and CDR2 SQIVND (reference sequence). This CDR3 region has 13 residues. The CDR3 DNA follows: TGTGCCAGTAAGGGGGACACCTATCAGCCCCAGCATTTT. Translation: CASKGDTYQPQHF.

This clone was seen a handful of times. CDR3 sequence: CASSVPLRQAEAFF. The CDR3 bases are TGCGCCAGCAGTGTTCCCCTTCGACAGGCTGAAGCTTTCTTT. The chain links TRBV10-1 to TRBJ1-1; D possibly corresponds to TRBD1 (6 bases). The CDR3 length is 14 residues. V lost 4 bases and J lost 6, with 15 bases in between. Germline CDR1 and CDR2: WNHNN and SYGVQD (reference sequence).

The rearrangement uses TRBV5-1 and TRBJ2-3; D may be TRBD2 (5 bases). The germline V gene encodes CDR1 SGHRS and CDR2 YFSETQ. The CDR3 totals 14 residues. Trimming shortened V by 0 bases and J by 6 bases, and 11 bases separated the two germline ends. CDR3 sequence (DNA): TGCGCCAGCAGCTTGGAACGGGGTTGGGATACGCAGTATTTT. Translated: CASSLERGWDTQYF.

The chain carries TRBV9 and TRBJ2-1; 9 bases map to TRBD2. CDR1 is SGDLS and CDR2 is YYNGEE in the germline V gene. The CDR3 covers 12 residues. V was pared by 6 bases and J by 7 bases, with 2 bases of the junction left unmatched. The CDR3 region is CASTAGGNEQFF. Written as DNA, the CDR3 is TGTGCCAGCACAGCGGGGGGAAATGAGCAGTTCTTC.

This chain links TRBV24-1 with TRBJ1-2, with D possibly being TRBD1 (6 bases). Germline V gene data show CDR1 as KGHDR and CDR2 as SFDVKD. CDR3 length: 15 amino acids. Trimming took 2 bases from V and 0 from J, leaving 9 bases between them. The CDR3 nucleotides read TGTGCCACCAGTGATTCGGGGACAACTAACTATGGCTACACCTTC. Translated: CATSDSGTTNYGYTF.

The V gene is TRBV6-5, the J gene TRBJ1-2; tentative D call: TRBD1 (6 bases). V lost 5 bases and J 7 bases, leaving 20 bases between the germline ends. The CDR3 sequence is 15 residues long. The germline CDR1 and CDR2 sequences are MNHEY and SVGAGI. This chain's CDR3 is CASSTGTTSRAGYTF. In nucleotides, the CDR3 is TGTGCCAGCAGTACTGGGACAACATCGCGTGCTGGCTACACCTTC.

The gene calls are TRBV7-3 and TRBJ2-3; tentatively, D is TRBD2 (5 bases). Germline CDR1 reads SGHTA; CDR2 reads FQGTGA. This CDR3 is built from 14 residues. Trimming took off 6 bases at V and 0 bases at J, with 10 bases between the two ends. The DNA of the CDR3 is TGTGCCAGCAGTCTTCGGGGTAGCACAGATACGCAGTATTTT. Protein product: CASSLRGSTDTQYF.

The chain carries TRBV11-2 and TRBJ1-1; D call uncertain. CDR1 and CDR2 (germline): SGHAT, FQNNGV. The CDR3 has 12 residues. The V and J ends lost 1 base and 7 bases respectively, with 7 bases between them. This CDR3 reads CASSLGRFEAFF. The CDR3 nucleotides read TGTGCCAGCAGCTTAGGGCGGTTTGAAGCTTTCTTT.

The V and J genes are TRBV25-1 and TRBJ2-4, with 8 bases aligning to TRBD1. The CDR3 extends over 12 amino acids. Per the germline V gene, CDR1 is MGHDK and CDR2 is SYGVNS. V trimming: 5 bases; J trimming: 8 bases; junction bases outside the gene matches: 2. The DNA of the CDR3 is TGTGCCAGCAGTAAGACAGGGGACATTCAGTACTTC. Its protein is CASSKTGDIQYF.

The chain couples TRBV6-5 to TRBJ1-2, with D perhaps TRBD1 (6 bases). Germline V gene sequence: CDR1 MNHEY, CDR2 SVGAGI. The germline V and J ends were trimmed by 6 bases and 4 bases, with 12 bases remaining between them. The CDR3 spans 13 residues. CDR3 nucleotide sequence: TGTGCCAGCAGCCAGGACAGCGTCTATGGCTACACCTTC. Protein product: CASSQDSVYGYTF.

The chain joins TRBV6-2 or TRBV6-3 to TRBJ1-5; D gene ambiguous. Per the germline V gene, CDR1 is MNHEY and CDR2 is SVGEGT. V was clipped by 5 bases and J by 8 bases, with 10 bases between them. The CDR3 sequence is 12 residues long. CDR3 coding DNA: TGTGCCAGCAGTCGACCCGGGGAGCCCCAGCATTTT. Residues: CASSRPGEPQHF.